This T cell receptor (beta chain) was profiled in a study of human T cells and chemical hapten exposure. At the level of the study: Across the whole study, which lasted approximately 5.5 months, patients were given diphenylcyclopropenone on the scalp once a week. Findings and limits, study-wide: Alopecia in the donors means their immune response may deviate from healthy people's.

TCRdb re-analysed the RACE reads in MiXCR, keeping a single row per CDR3 protein. The table lists around 57,000 distinct CDR3 sequences, 11% of them singletons. Time point described: pre-sensitization, week 0. Treatment denoted: therapeutic diphenylcyclopropenone sensitization with weekly scalp DPC. The CDR3 extends over 18 amino acids. Germline CDR1 reads LGHDT; CDR2 reads YNNKEL (reference sequence). Trimming took 4 bases from V and 1 from J; bases not matched to a gene: 14. Many counts were recorded for this clonotype. What it binds is not known. The material sequenced was whole blood, taken in connection with sensitization to the hapten diphenylcyclopropenone (DPC). This receptor was obtained from a woman in her 40s with alopecia areata. Some clones in this sample may be carry-over from other donors' samples. V is TRBV3-1 and J is TRBJ1-2, with 8 nucleotides matching TRBD1. In DNA form, the CDR3 reads TGTGCCAGCAGCCGGTACACGGACAGGGATAGTAGTAACTATGGCTACACCTTC. Its translation: CASSRYTDRDSSNYGYTF.